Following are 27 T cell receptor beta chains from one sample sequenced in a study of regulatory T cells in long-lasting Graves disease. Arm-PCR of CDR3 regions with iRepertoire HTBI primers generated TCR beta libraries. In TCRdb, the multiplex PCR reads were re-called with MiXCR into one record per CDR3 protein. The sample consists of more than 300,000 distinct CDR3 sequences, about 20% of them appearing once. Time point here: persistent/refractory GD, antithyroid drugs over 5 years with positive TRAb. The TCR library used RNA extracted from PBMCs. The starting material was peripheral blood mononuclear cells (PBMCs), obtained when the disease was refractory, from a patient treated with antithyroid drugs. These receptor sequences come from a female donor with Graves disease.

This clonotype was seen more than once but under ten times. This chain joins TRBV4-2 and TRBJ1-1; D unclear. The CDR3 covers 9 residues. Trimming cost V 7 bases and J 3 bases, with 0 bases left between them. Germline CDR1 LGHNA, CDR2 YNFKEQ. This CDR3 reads CASNTEAFF. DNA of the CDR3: TGTGCCAGCAACACTGAAGCTTTCTTT.

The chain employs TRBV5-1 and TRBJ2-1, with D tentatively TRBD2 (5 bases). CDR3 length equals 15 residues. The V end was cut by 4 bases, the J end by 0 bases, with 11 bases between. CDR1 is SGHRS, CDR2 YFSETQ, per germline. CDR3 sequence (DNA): TGCGCCAGCAGCACCGACTACAGCTCCTACAATGAGCAGTTCTTC. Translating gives CASSTDYSSYNEQFF.

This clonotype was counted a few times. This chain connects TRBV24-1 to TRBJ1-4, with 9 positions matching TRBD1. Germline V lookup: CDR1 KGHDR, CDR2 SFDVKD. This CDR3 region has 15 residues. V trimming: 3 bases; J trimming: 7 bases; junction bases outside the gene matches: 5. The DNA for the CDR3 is TGTGCCACCAGTGATAGGGGACAGGGAGGTGAAAAACTGTTTTTT. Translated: CATSDRGQGGEKLFF.

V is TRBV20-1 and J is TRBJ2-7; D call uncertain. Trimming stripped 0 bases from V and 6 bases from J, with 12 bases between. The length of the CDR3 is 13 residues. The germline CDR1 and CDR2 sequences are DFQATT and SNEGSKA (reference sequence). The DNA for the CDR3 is TGCAGTGCTAGAGACATTCGGACCTCCGAGCAGTACTTC. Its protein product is CSARDIRTSEQYF.

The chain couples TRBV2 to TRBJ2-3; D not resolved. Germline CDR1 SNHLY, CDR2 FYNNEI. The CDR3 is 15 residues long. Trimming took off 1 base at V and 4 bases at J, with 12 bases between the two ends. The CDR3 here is CASSEDLGWADTQYF. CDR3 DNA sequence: TGTGCCAGCAGTGAAGATCTCGGGTGGGCAGATACGCAGTATTTT.

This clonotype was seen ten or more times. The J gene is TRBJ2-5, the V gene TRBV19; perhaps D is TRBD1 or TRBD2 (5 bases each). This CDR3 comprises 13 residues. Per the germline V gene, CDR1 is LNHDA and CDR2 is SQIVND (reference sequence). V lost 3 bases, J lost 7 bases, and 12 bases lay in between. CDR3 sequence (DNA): TGTGCCAGTAGTATGGGCAGGGCGGGGACCCAGTACTTC. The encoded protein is CASSMGRAGTQYF. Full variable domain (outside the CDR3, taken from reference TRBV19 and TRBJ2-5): DGGITQSPKYLFRKEGQNVTLSCEQNLNHDAMYWYRQDPGQGLRLIYYSQIVNDFQKGDIAEGYSVSREKKESFPLTVTSAQKNPTAFYLCASSMGRAGTQYFGPGTRLLVL.

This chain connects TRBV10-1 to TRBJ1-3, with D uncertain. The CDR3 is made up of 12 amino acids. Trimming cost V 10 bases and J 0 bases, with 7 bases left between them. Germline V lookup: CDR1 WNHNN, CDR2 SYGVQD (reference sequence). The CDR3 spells CATQNSGNTIYF. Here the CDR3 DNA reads TGCGCCACCCAAAACTCTGGAAACACCATATATTTT.

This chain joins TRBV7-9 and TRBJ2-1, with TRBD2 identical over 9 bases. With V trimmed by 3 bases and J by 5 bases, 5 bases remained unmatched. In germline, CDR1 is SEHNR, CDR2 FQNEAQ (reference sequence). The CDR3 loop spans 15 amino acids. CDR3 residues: CASSLASSGNNEQFF. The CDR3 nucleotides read TGTGCCAGCAGCTTGGCGTCTAGCGGGAACAATGAGCAGTTCTTC.

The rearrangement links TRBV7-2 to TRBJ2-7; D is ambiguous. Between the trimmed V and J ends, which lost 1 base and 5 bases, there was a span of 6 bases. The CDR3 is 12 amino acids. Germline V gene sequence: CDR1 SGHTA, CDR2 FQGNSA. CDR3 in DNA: TGTGCCAGCAGCTTAGTCTATGACGAGCAGTACTTC. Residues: CASSLVYDEQYF.

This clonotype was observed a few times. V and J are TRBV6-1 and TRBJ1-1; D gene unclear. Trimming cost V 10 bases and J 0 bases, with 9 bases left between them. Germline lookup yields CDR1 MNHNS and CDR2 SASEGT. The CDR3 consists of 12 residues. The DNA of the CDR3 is TGTGCCATCCTAGGGCTGAACACTGAAGCTTTCTTT. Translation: CAILGLNTEAFF.

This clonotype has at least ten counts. The CDR3 here is CAISETGNYGYTF. Here the CDR3 DNA reads TGTGCCATCAGTGAGACAGGGAACTATGGCTACACCTTC. V and J are TRBV10-3 and TRBJ1-2, with D tentatively TRBD1 (6 bases). The CDR3 is 13 amino acids. Germline lookup yields CDR1 ENHRY and CDR2 SYGVKD. V lost 2 bases and J lost 2, with 6 bases in between.

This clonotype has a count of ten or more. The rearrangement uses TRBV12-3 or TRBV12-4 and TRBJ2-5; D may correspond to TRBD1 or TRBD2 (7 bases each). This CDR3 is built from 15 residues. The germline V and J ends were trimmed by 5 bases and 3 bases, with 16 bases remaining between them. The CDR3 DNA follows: TGTGCCAGCAGTACCGACAGGGAGGGCAAAGAGACCCAGTACTTC. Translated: CASSTDREGKETQYF.

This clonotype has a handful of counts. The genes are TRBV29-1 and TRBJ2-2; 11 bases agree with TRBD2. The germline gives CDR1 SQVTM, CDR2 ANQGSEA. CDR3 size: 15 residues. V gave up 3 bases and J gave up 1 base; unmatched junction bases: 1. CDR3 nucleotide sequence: TGCAGCGTTGACACTAGCGGGGGGAACACCGGGGAGCTGTTTTTT. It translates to CSVDTSGGNTGELFF.

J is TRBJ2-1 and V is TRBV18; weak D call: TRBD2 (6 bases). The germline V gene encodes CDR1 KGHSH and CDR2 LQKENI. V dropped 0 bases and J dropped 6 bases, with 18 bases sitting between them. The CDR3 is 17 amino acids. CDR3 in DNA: TGTGCCAGCTCACCACCCAAAGGTAGCGGCCCAGGCAATGAGCAGTTCTTC. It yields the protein CASSPPKGSGPGNEQFF.

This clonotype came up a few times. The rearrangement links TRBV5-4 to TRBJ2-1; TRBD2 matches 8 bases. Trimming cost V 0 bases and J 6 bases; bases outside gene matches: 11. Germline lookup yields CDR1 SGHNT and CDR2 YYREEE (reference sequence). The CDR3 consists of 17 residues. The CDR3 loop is CASSLGGGGRFRNEQFF. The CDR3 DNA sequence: TGTGCCAGCAGCTTGGGGGGCGGGGGGAGGTTCCGCAATGAGCAGTTCTTC.

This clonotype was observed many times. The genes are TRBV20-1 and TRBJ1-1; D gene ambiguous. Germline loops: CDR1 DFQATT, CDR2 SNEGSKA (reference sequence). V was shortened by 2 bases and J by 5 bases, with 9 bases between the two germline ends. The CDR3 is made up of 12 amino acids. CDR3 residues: CSARPGRTEAFF. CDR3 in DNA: TGCAGTGCTAGACCCGGGCGTACTGAAGCTTTCTTT.

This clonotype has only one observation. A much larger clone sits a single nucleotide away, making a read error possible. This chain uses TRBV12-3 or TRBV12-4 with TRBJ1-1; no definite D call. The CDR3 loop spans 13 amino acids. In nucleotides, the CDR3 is TGTGCCAGCGGTTTAGAGCAGTCCACTGAAGCTTTCTTT. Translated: CASGLEQSTEAFF.

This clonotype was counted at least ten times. For the CDR3, the DNA is TGTGCCAGCAGCTTAGATAGTGGGACAGGCGGTGGCTACACCTTC. It yields the protein CASSLDSGTGGGYTF. The gene calls are TRBV11-2 and TRBJ1-2; 8 nucleotides match TRBD1. The germline CDR1 and CDR2 sequences are SGHAT and FQNNGV. The CDR3 has 15 amino acids. Unmatched junction bases numbered 7, after V lost 0 bases and J lost 7 bases.

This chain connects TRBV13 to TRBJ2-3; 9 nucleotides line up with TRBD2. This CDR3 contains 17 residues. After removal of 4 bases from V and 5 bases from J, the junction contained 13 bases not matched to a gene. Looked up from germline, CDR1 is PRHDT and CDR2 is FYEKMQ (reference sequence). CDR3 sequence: CASSSTSGSFGIDTQYF. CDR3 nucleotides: TGTGCCAGCAGCTCGACTAGCGGATCCTTTGGGATAGATACGCAGTATTTT.

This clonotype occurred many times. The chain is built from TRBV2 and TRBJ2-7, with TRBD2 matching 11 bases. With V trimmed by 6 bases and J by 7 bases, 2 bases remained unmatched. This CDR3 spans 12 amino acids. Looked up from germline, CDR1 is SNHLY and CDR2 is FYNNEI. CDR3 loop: CASRGLAVEQYF. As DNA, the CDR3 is TGTGCCAGCAGGGGACTAGCGGTTGAGCAGTACTTC.

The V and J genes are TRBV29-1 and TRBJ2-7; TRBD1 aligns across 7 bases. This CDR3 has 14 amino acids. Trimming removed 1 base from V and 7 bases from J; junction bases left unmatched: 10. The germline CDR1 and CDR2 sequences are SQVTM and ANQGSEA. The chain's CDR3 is CSVEAPTGKGEQYF. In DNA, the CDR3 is TGCAGCGTTGAAGCCCCGACAGGGAAAGGGGAGCAGTACTTC.

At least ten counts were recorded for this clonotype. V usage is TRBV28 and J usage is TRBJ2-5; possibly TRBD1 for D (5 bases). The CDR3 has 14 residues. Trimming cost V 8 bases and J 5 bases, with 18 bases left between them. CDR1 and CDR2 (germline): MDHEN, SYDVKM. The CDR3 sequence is CASGKGAEWETQYF. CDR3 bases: TGTGCCAGCGGGAAAGGGGCCGAATGGGAGACCCAGTACTTC.

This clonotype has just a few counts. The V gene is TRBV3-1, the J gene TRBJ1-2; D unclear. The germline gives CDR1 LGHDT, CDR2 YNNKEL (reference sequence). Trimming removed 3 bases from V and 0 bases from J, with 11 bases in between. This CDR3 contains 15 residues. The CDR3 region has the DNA TGTGCCAGCAGCCATATGACCTACTCTAACTATGGCTACACCTTC. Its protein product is CASSHMTYSNYGYTF.

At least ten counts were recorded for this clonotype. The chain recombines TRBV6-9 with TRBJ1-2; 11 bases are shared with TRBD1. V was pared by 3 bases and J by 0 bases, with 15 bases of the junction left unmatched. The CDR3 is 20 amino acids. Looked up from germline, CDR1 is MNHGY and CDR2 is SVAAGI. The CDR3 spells CASSYLVRTGGLNPNYGYTF. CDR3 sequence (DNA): TGTGCCAGCAGTTACCTGGTTCGGACAGGGGGCCTAAATCCTAACTATGGCTACACCTTC.

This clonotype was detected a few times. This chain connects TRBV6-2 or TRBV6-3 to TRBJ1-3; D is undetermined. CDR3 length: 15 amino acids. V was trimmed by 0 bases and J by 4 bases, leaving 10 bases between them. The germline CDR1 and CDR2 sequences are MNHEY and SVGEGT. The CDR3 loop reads CASSYSNRRGNTIYF. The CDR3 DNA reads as TGTGCCAGCAGTTACTCGAACCGACGAGGAAACACCATATATTTT.

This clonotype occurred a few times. The chain's CDR3 is CASSQSRGQGSTEAFF. CDR3 sequence (DNA): TGTGCCAGCAGCCAATCCCGGGGACAGGGCAGCACTGAAGCTTTCTTT. The V call is TRBV7-9, the J call TRBJ1-1; 9 positions match TRBD1. V dropped 5 bases and J dropped 4; count of bases not matched to a gene: 11. This CDR3 comprises 16 residues. Germline-derived CDR1 and CDR2 are SEHNR and FQNEAQ (reference sequence).

CDR3 residues: CASSQEGRAEAFF. The CDR3 nucleotides read TGTGCCAGCAGCCAAGAGGGGCGGGCTGAAGCTTTCTTT. V gene TRBV14 combines with J gene TRBJ1-1; possible D gene TRBD1, 5 bases. Germline V gene sequence: CDR1 SGHDN, CDR2 FVKESK. CDR3 length equals 13 residues. Trimming took off 0 bases at V and 6 bases at J, with 8 bases between the two ends.